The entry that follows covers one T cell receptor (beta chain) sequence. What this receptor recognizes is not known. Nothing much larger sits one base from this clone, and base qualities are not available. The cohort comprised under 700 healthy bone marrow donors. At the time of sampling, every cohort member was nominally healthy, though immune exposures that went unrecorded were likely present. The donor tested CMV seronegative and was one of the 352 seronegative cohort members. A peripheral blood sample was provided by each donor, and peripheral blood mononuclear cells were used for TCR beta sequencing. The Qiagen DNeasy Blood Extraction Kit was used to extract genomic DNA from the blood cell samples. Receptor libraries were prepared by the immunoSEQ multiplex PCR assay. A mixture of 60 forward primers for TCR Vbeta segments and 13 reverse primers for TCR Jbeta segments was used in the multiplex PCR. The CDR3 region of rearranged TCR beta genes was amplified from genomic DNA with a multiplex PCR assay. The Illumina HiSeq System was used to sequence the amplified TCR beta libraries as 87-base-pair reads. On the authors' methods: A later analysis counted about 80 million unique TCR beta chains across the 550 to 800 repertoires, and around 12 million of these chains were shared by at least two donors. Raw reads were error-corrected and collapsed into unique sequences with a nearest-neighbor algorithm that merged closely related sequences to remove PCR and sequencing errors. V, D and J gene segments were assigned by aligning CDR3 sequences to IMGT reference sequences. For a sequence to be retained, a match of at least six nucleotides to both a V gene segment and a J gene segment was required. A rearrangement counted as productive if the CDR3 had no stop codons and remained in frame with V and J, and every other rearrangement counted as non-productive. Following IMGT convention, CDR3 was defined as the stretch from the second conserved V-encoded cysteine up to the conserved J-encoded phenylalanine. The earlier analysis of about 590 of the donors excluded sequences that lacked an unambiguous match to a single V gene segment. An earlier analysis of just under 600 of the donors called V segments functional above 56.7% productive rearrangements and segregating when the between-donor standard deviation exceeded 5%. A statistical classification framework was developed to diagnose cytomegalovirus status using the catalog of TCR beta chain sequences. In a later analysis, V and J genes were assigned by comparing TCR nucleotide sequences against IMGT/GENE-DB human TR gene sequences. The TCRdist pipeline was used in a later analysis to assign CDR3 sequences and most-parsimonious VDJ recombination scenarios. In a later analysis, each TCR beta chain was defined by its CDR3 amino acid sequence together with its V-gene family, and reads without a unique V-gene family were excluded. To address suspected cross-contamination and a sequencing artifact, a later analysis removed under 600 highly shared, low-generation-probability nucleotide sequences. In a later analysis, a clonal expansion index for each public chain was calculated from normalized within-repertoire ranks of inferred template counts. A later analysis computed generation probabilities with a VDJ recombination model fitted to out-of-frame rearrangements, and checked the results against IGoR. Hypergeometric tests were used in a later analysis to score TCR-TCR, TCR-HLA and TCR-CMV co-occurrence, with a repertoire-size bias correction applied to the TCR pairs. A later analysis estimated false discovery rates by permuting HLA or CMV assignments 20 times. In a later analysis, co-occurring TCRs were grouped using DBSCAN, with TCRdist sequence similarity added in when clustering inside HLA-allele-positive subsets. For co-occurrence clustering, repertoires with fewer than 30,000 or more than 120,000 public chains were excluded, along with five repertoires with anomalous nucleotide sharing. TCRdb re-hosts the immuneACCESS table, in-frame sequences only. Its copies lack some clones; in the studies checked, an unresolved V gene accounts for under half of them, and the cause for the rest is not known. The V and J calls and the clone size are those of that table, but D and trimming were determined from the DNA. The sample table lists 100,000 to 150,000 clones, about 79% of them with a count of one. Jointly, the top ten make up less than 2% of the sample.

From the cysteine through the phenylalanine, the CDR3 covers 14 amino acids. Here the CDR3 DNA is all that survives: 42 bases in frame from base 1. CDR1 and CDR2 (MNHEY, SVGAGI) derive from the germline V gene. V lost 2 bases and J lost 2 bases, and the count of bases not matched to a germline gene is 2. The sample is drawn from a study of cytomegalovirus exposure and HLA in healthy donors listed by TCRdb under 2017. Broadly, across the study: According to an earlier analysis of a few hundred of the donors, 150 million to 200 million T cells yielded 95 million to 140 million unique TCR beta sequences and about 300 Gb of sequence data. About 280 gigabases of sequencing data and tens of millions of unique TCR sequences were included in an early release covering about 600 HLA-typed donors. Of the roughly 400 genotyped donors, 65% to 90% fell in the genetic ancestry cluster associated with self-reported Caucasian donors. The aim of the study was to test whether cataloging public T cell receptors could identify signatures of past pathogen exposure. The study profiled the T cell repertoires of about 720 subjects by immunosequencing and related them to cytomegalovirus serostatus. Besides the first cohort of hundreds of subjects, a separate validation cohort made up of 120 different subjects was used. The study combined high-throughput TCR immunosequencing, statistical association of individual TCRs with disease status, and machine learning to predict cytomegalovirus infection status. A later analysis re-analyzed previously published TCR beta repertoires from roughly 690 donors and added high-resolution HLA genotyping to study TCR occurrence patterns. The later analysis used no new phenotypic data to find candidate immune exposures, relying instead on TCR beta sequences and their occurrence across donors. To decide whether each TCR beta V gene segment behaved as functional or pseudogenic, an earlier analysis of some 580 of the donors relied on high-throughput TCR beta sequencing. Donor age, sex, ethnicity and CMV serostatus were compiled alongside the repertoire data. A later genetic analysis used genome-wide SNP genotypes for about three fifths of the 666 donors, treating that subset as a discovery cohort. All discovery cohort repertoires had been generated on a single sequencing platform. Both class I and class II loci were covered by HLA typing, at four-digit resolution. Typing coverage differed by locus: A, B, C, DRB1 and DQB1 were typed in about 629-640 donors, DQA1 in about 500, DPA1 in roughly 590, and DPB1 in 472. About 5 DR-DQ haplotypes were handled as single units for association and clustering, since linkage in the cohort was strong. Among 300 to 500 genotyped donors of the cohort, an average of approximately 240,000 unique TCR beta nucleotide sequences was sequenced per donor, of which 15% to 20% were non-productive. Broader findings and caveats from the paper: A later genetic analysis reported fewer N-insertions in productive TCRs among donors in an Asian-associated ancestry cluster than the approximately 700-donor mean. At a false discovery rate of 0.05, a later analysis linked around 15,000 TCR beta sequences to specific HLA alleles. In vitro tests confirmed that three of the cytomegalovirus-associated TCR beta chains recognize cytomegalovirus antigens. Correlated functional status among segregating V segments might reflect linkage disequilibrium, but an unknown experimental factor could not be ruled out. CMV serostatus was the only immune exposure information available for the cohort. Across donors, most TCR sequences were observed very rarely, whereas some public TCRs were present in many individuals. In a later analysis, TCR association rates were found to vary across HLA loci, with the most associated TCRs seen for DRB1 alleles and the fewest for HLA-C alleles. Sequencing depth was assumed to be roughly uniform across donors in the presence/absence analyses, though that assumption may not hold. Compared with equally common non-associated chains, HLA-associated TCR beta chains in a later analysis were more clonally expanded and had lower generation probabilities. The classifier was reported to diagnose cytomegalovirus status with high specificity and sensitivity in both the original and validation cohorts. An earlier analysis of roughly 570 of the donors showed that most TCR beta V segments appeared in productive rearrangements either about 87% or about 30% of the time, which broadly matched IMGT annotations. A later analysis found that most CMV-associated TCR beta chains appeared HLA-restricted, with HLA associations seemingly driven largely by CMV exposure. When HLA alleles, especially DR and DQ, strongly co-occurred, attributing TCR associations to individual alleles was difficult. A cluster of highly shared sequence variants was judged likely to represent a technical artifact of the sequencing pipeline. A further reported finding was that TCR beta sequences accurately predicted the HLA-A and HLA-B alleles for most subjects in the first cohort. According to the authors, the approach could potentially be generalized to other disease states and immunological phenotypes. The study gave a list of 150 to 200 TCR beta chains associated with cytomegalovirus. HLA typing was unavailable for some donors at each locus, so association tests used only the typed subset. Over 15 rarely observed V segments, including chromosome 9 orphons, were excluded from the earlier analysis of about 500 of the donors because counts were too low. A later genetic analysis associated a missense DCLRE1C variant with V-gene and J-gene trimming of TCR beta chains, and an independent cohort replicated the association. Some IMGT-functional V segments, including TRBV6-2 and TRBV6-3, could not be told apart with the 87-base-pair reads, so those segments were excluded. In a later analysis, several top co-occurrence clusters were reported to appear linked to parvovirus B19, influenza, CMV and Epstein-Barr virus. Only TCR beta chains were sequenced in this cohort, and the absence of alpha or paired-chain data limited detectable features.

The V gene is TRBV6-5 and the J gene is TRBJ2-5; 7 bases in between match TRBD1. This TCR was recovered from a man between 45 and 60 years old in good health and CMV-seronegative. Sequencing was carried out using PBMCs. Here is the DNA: TGTGCCAGCAGTTACCCGGGACAGCAAGAGACCCAGTACTTC. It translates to CASSYPGQQETQYF.